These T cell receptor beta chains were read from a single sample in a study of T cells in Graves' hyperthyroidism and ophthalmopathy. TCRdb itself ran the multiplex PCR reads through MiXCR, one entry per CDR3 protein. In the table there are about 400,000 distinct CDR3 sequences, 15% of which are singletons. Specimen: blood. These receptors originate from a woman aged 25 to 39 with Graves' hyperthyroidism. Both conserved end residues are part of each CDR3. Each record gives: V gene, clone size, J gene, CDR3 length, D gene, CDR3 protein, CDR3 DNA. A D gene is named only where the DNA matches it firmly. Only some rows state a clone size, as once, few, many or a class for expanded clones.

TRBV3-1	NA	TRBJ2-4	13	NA	CASSQDPAAGEYF	TGTGCCAGCAGCCAAGATCCGGCCGCAGGGGAGTACTTC
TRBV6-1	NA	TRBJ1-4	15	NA	CASSEFRQIDEKLFF	TGTGCCAGCAGTGAATTTCGGCAGATTGATGAAAAACTGTTTTTT
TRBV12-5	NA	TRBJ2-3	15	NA	CASGLGQGMADTQYF	TGTGCTAGTGGTTTGGGGCAGGGGATGGCAGATACGCAGTATTTT
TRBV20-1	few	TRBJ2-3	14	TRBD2	CSVGGGRAEDTQYF	TGCAGTGTAGGAGGCGGGAGGGCCGAAGATACGCAGTATTTT
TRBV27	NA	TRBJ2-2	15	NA	CASRKQGINTGELFF	TGTGCCAGCAGAAAACAGGGAATTAACACCGGGGAGCTGTTTTTT
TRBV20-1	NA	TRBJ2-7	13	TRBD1	CSPRGTGGYEQYF	TGCAGTCCCCGGGGGACAGGGGGTTACGAGCAGTACTTC
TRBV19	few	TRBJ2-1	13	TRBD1	CASSIRRDREQFF	TGTGCCAGTAGTATCCGCCGGGACAGAGAGCAGTTCTTC
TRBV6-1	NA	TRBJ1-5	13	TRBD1	CAGGQDRNQPQHF	TGTGCCGGAGGACAGGATCGCAATCAGCCCCAGCATTTT
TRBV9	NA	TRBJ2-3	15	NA	CASSEGLTYTDTQYF	TGTGCCAGCAGCGAGGGACTGACCTACACAGATACGCAGTATTTT
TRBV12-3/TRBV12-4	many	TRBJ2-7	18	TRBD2	CASSLEGLLTSGTYEQYF	TGTGCCAGCAGTTTAGAAGGTTTATTAACTAGCGGGACCTACGAGCAGTACTTC
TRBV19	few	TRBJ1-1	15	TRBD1	CASSNRGAGNTEAFF	TGTGCCAGTAGTAACAGGGGCGCAGGGAACACTGAAGCTTTCTTT
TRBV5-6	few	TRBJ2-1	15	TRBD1	CASSLDTGGNNEQFF	TGTGCCAGCAGCTTGGATACAGGGGGGAACAATGAGCAGTTCTTC
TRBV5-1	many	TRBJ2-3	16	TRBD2	CASSLGGTSIADTQYF	TGCGCCAGCAGCTTGGGAGGGACTAGCATAGCAGATACGCAGTATTTT
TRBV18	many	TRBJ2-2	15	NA	CASSPRDPRNGELFF	TGTGCCAGCTCACCCCGGGACCCTCGGAACGGGGAGCTGTTTTTT
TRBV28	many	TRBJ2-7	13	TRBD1	CASREQGGDEQYF	TGTGCCAGCAGGGAACAGGGGGGAGACGAGCAGTACTTC
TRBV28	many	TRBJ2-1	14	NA	CASSFSFSYNEQFF	TGTGCCAGCAGTTTTTCCTTCTCCTACAATGAGCAGTTCTTC
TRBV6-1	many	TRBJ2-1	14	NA	CASSTGRLVNEQFF	TGTGCCAGCAGTACCGGGCGACTTGTGAATGAGCAGTTCTTC
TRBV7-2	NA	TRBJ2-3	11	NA	CARSSRDTQYF	TGTGCCCGCAGCTCCAGGGATACGCAGTATTTT
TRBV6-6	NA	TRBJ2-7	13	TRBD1	CASSYDRGNEQYF	TGTGCCAGCAGTTACGACAGGGGCAACGAGCAGTACTTC
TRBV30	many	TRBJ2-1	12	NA	CAWSPGIYEQFF	TGTGCCTGGAGTCCGGGAATTTACGAGCAGTTCTTC
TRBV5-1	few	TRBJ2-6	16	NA	CASRKDITTGANVLTF	TGCGCCAGCAGGAAGGACATTACGACTGGGGCCAACGTCCTGACTTTC
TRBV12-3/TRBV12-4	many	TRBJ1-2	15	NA	CASSLDVRIGYGYTF	TGTGCCAGCAGTTTAGACGTCAGGATTGGATATGGCTACACCTTC
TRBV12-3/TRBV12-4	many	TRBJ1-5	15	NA	CASSLGGQSNQPQHF	TGTGCCAGCAGTTTAGGGGGCCAGAGCAATCAGCCCCAGCATTTT
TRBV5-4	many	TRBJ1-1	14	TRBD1	CASSPGGMNTEAFF	TGTGCCAGCAGCCCAGGGGGCATGAACACTGAAGCTTTCTTT
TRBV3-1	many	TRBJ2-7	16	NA	CASSQITADESYEQYF	TGTGCCAGCAGCCAAATCACCGCCGACGAGTCCTACGAGCAGTACTTC
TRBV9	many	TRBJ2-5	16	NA	CASSVALGQGQETQYF	TGTGCCAGCAGCGTAGCTCTTGGGCAGGGCCAAGAGACCCAGTACTTC
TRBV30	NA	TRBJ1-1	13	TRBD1	CAWGVQGWSEAFF	TGTGCCTGGGGTGTACAGGGGTGGTCTGAAGCTTTCTTT
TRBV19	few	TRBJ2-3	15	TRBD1	CASTKGGLLTDTQYF	TGTGCCAGTACCAAAGGGGGCCTACTCACAGATACGCAGTATTTT
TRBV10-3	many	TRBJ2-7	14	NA	CAIMRTIEPYEQYF	TGTGCCATCATGCGGACAATCGAACCCTACGAGCAGTACTTC
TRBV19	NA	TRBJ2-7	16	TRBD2	CASSSSTSGRQDEQYF	TGTGCCAGTAGTTCAAGTACTAGCGGGAGGCAGGACGAGCAGTACTTC
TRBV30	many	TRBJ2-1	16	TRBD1	CAWRGGTRDRGREQFF	TGTGCCTGGAGGGGGGGGACCAGGGACAGGGGACGAGAGCAGTTCTTC
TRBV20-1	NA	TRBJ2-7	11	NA	CSARQNYEQYF	TGCAGTGCTAGACAGAACTACGAGCAGTACTTC
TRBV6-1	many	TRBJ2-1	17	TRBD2	CASSSLAGGGSYNEQFF	TGTGCCAGCAGTTCCCTAGCGGGAGGGGGGTCCTACAATGAGCAGTTCTTC
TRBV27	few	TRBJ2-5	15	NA	CASSKIGLTGETQYF	TGTGCCAGCAGTAAAATAGGTCTCACGGGAGAGACCCAGTACTTC
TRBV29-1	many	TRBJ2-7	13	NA	CSVEDRDDYEQYF	TGCAGCGTTGAAGATCGTGATGACTACGAGCAGTACTTC
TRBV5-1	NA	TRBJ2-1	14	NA	CASSFGGGYNEQFF	TGCGCCAGCAGCTTCGGAGGGGGCTACAATGAGCAATTCTTC
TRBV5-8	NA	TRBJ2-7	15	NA	CASSLFGTDSYEQYF	TGTGCCAGCAGCTTGTTCGGGACGGACTCCTACGAGCAGTACTTC
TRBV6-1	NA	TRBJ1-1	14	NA	CASSPGRANTEAFF	TGTGCCAGCAGCCCGGGGAGGGCGAACACTGAAGCTTTCTTT
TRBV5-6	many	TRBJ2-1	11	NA	CASSVHNEQFF	TGTGCCAGCAGCGTACACAATGAGCAGTTCTTC
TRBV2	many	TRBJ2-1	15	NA	CASIPLAGTWDEQFF	TGTGCCAGCATTCCCCTGGCGGGAACCTGGGATGAGCAGTTCTTC